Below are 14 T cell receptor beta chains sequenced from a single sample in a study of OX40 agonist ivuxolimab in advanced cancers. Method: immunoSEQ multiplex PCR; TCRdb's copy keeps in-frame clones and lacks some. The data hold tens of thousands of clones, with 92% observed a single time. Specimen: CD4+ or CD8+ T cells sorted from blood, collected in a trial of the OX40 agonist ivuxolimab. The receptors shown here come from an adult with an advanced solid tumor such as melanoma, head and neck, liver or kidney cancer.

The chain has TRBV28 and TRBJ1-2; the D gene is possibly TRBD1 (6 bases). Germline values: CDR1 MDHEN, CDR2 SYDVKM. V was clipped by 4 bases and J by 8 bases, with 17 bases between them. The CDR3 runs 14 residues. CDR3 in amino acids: CASSYGVTGRGYTF. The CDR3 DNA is TGTGCCAGCAGTTATGGAGTAACAGGGCGCGGCTACACCTTC.

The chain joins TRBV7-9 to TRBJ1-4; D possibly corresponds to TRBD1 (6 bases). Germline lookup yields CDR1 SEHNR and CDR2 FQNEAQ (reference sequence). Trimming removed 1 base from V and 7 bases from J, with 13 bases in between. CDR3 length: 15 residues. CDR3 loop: CASSLVGGAIEKLFF. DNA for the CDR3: TGTGCCAGCAGCTTAGTTGGGGGGGCGATTGAAAAACTGTTTTTT.

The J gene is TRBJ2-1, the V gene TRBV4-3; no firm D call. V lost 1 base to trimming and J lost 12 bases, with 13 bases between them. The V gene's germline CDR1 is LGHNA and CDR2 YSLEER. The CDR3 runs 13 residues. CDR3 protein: CASSQVMGLAQFF. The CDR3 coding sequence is TGCGCCAGCAGCCAAGTTATGGGTTTAGCGCAGTTCTTC.

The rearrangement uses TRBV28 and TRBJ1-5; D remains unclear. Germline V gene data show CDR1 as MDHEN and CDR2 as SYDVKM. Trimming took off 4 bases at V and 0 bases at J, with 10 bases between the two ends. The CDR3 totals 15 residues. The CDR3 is CASSSATDSNQPQHF. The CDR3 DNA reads TGTGCCAGCAGTTCAGCGACGGATAGCAATCAGCCCCAGCATTTT.

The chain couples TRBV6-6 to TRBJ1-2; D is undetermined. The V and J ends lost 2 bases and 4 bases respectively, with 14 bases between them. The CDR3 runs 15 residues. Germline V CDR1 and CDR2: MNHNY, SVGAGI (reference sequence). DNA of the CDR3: TGTGCCAGCAGTTACCTACTGGCGGGGAGCTATGGCTACACCTTC. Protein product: CASSYLLAGSYGYTF.

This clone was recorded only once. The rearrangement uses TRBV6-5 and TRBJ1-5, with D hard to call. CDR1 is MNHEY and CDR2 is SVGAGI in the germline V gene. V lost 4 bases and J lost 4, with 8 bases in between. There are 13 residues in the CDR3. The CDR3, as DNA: TGTGCCAGCAGTTGGACCTGGAATCAGCCCCAGCATTTT. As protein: CASSWTWNQPQHF.

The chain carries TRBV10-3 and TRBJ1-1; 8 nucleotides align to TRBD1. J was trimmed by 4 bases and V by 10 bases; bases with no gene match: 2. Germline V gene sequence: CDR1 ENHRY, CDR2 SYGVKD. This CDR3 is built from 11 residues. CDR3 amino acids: CATTGGTEAFF. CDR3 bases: TGTGCCACCACAGGGGGCACTGAAGCTTTCTTT.

The CDR3: CASSQVVRQGDGYTF. The CDR3 DNA is TGCGCCAGCAGCCAAGTCGTGCGACAGGGGGATGGCTACACCTTC. The chain has TRBV4-1 and TRBJ1-2; 9 bases line up with TRBD1. This CDR3 is built from 15 residues. Germline trimming cut 1 base from V and 6 bases from J; bases unmatched to any gene: 6. Germline CDR1 MGHRA, CDR2 YSYEKL.

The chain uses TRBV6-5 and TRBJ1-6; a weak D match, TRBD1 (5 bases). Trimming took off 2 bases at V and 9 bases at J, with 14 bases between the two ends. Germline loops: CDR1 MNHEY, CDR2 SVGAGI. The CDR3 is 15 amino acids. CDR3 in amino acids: CASSYRGILGSPLHF. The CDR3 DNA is TGTGCCAGCAGTTACAGGGGAATCCTGGGTTCACCCCTCCACTTT.

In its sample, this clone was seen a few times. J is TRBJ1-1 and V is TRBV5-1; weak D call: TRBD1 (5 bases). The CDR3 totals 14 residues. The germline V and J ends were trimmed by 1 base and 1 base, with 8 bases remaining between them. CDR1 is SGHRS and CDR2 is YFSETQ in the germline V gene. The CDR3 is CASSLTGQNTEAFF. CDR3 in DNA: TGCGCCAGCAGCTTGACAGGTCAGAACACTGAAGCTTTCTTT. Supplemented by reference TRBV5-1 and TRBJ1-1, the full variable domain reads KAGVTQTPRYLIKTRGQQVTLSCSPISGHRSVSWYQQTPGQGLQFLFEYFSETQRNKGNFPGRFSGRQFSNSRSEMNVSTLELGDSALYLCASSLTGQNTEAFFGQGTRLTVV.

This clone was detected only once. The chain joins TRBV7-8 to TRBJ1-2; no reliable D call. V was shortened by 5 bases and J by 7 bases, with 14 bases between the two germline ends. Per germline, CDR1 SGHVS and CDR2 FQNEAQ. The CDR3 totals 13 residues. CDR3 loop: CASSLGPPVGYTF. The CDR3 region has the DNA TGTGCCAGCAGCCTAGGACCCCCGGTTGGCTACACCTTC.

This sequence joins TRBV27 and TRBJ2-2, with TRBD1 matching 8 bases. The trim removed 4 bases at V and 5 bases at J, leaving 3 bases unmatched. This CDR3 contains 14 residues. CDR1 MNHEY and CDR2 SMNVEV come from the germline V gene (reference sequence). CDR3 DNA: TGTGCCAGCAGTTACAGGGGGGTTACCGGGGAGCTGTTTTTT. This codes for CASSYRGVTGELFF.

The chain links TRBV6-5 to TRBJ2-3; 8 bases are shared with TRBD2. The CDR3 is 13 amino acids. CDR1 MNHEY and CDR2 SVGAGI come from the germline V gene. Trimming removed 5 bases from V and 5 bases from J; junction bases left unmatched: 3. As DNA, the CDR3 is TGTGCCAGCAGTCACCTAGCGGGAGATACGCAGTATTTT. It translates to CASSHLAGDTQYF.

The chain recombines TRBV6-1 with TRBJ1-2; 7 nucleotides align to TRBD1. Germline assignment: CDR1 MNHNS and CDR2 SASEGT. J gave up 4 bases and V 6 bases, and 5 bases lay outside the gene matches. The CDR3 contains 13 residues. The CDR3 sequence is CASSETGSYGYTF. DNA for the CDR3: TGTGCCAGCAGCGAGACAGGGAGCTATGGCTACACCTTC.